This record looks at one T cell receptor (beta chain) sequence and its context. Seattle cases were enrolled at active infection and followed longitudinally. The V end lost 1 base, the J end lost 4 bases, and 9 bases lay between the germline ends. CDR3 length: 14 residues. Germline V gene lookup returns CDR1 SGDLS and CDR2 YYNGEE. The source of the sample is a study of blood T cell repertoires in COVID-19. In the study overall: T cells, B-cell-depleted T cells, or PBMCs supplied cDNA or gDNA.

Per the original methods: Estimates of nucleated cell counts were drawn from the amplification of reference gene primers. Clones were sequenced by immunoSEQ multiplex PCR, and TCRdb holds only the in-frame ones, with some missing. The V and J calls and clone size were taken over from that table, and D and trimming were inferred from the DNA. The table records tens of thousands of clones, roughly 84% of them present only once. Sequenced material: peripheral blood. The gene calls are TRBV9 and TRBJ1-3; D might be TRBD1 (6 bases). This TCR was sampled from a man aged 50-60 years with COVID-19, enrolled during active disease. The CDR3 loop reads CASSVTGTGNTIYF. The CDR3 DNA reads as TGTGCCAGCAGCGTAACCGGGACAGGAAACACCATATATTTT.